The 30 T cell receptor beta chains in this list originate from one sample, sequenced in a study of cytomegalovirus exposure and HLA in healthy donors. Vbeta (60) and Jbeta (13) primers were used in the PCR. Sequencing was performed with immunoSEQ multiplex PCR; in TCRdb, only in-frame clones are kept and a portion is missing. The table records fewer than 200,000 clones, around 75% of them present only once. What was sequenced was PBMCs. The receptors come from a female donor in good health and CMV-seronegative.

The chain couples TRBV5-1 to TRBJ1-3, with 7 bases fitting TRBD1. CDR1 is SGHRS, CDR2 YFSETQ, per germline. The CDR3 is 17 residues long. With V trimmed by 0 bases and J by 2 bases, 8 bases remained unmatched. DNA of the CDR3: TGCGCCAGCAGCTTGGTCCCAGGGGGAACCACTGGAAACACCATATATTTT. It translates to CASSLVPGGTTGNTIYF.

This chain joins TRBV14 and TRBJ2-2, with TRBD1 as a possible D gene (6 bases). V shed 1 base and J shed 3 bases, with 12 bases lying between them. The CDR3 runs 16 residues. In germline, CDR1 is SGHDN, CDR2 FVKESK. The CDR3 region is CASSQVGTSYTGELFF. CDR3 bases: TGTGCCAGCAGCCAAGTTGGGACAAGTTACACCGGGGAGCTGTTTTTT. The full variable domain, completed using reference TRBV14 and TRBJ2-2, is EAGVTQFPSHSVIEKGQTVTLRCDPISGHDNLYWYRRVMGKEIKFLLHFVKESKQDESGMPNNRFLAERTGGTYSTLKVQPAELEDSGVYFCASSQVGTSYTGELFFGEGSRLTVL.

The gene calls are TRBV12-5 and TRBJ1-2; 7 bases line up with TRBD1. V shed 0 bases and J 0 bases; nucleotides not matched to a gene: 4. The germline V gene has CDR1 LGHNT and CDR2 FRNRAP. The CDR3 spans 16 residues. CDR3 sequence (DNA): TGTGCTAGTGGTTTGGTACAGGGGACCTCTAACTATGGCTACACCTTC. Protein: CASGLVQGTSNYGYTF. Drawing the rest from reference TRBV12-5 and TRBJ1-2, the complete variable domain is DARVTQTPRHKVTEMGQEVTMRCQPILGHNTVFWYRQTMMQGLELLAYFRNRAPLDDSGMPKDRFSAEMPDATLATLKIQPSEPRDSAVYFCASGLVQGTSNYGYTFGSGTRLTVV.

This chain uses TRBV4-1 with TRBJ1-4, with 7 bases fitting TRBD1. Germline-derived CDR1 and CDR2 are MGHRA and YSYEKL. V was clipped by 2 bases and J by 5 bases; unmatched bases: 5. The CDR3 length is 15 residues. CDR3 coding DNA: TGCGCCAGCAGCCAAATCGGGACAGCAAATGAAAAACTGTTTTTT. It encodes CASSQIGTANEKLFF.

V is TRBV7-9 and J is TRBJ2-3; 14 bases align to TRBD2. The length of the CDR3 is 17 residues. Germline V CDR1 and CDR2: SEHNR, FQNEAQ (reference sequence). Unmatched junction bases numbered 9, after V lost 4 bases and J lost 6 bases. The CDR3, as DNA: TGTGCCAGCAGCTGGCCCGGGACTAGCGGGAGAGGTGATACGCAGTATTTT. Translating gives CASSWPGTSGRGDTQYF.

The V and J genes are TRBV7-9 and TRBJ2-1, with 11 bases lining up with TRBD2. The CDR3 runs to 15 residues. The germline V gene encodes CDR1 SEHNR and CDR2 FQNEAQ (reference sequence). Losses at the gene ends were 5 bases for V and 10 bases for J; bases not matched to a gene: 10. This chain's CDR3 is CASSQTSGRGGEQFF. CDR3 DNA: TGTGCCAGCAGCCAAACTAGCGGGAGAGGTGGAGAGCAGTTCTTC.

The chain joins TRBV2 to TRBJ1-2; 8 bases align to TRBD1. V was pared by 4 bases and J by 5 bases, with 3 bases of the junction left unmatched. The CDR3 loop spans 13 amino acids. Germline CDR1 reads SNHLY; CDR2 reads FYNNEI. CDR3 nucleotides: TGTGCCAGCAGTGTCCGACAGGGGTATGGCTACACCTTC. Encoded protein: CASSVRQGYGYTF.

The chain is built from TRBV10-3 and TRBJ1-2, with TRBD1 identical over 7 bases. Unmatched junction bases numbered 3, after V lost 3 bases and J lost 5 bases. CDR1 ENHRY and CDR2 SYGVKD come from the germline V gene. The length of the CDR3 is 13 residues. CDR3 nucleotides: TGTGCCATCAGTGAAGGGGGCTGGTATGGCTACACCTTC. This sequence encodes CAISEGGWYGYTF.

The chain is built from TRBV4-1 and TRBJ2-3, with 11 bases lining up with TRBD2. The CDR3 extends over 17 amino acids. J gave up 6 bases and V 3 bases, and 11 bases lay outside the gene matches. Germline assignment: CDR1 MGHRA and CDR2 YSYEKL. The CDR3 DNA follows: TGCGCCAGCAGCCAGCCGACTAGCGGGGCAAGGAGGGATACGCAGTATTTT. Protein sequence: CASSQPTSGARRDTQYF.

This chain uses TRBV5-8 with TRBJ2-2, with a weak D call TRBD1 (6 bases). V lost 3 bases and J lost 4, with 19 bases in between. Looked up from germline, CDR1 is SGHTS and CDR2 is YDEGEE. The length of the CDR3 is 17 residues. Here the CDR3 reads CASSSPLTGMGTGELFF. The CDR3 region has the DNA TGTGCCAGCAGCTCCCCTTTAACAGGGATGGGCACCGGGGAGCTGTTTTTT.

The CDR3 DNA reads TGTGCCATCAGTGTACCGGGACAGGGAATCTACGAGCAGTACTTC. Its protein is CAISVPGQGIYEQYF. V gene TRBV10-3 combines with J gene TRBJ2-7; TRBD1 aligns across 9 bases. The CDR3 runs to 15 residues. Germline V gene lookup returns CDR1 ENHRY and CDR2 SYGVKD. V lost 4 bases, J lost 3 bases, and 7 bases stayed unmatched.

The gene calls are TRBV7-8 and TRBJ2-1, with 8 bases lining up with TRBD2. The CDR3 has 17 amino acids. The germline V gene has CDR1 SGHVS and CDR2 FQNEAQ. Unmatched junction bases numbered 12, after V lost 3 bases and J lost 5 bases. CDR3 sequence: CASSLDRVRAGDNEQFF. The DNA of the CDR3 is TGTGCCAGCAGCTTGGACCGGGTCAGAGCGGGAGACAATGAGCAGTTCTTC. Supplemented by reference TRBV7-8 and TRBJ2-1, the full variable domain reads GAGVSQSPRYKVAKRGQDVALRCDPISGHVSLFWYQQALGQGPEFLTYFQNEAQLDKSGLPSDRFFAERPEGSVSTLKIQRTQQEDSAVYLCASSLDRVRAGDNEQFFGPGTRLTVL.

This clone was recorded only once. This rearrangement joins TRBV14 to TRBJ2-1; TRBD2 matches 15 bases. The germline V gene encodes CDR1 SGHDN and CDR2 FVKESK. The CDR3 loop spans 20 amino acids. V trimming: 2 bases; J trimming: 2 bases; junction bases outside the gene matches: 10. CDR3 coding DNA: TGTGCCAGCAGCCAATCGCCGGGACTAGCGGGGGGAAGCGCCTACAATGAGCAGTTCTTC. It codes for CASSQSPGLAGGSAYNEQFF.

The rearrangement links TRBV9 to TRBJ2-7; TRBD1 is a possible D gene (6 bases). V was trimmed by 2 bases and J by 0 bases, leaving 15 bases between them. This CDR3 is built from 16 residues. Germline V lookup: CDR1 SGDLS, CDR2 YYNGEE. The CDR3 nucleotides read TGTGCCAGCAGCGTGGACAGCGGTAGCAGCTCCTACGAGCAGTACTTC. Residues: CASSVDSGSSSYEQYF. Combining the CDR3 with reference TRBV9 and TRBJ2-7 gives the whole variable domain DSGVTQTPKHLITATGQRVTLRCSPRSGDLSVYWYQQSLDQGLQFLIQYYNGEERAKGNILERFSAQQFPDLHSELNLSSLELGDSALYFCASSVDSGSSSYEQYFGPGTRLTVT.

This clone was seen just once. The chain couples TRBV6-5 to TRBJ2-4; 7 bases fit TRBD1. CDR1 and CDR2 from the germline V gene are MNHEY and SVGAGI. This CDR3 spans 12 amino acids. The V segment lost 5 bases and the J segment 5 bases; nucleotides outside the gene matches: 0. CDR3 coding DNA: TGTGCCAGCAGTACAGGGGAAAACATTCAGTACTTC. Encoded protein: CASSTGENIQYF.

The CDR3 DNA follows: TGTGCCAGCAGCCCCCGGAGCAGGGGGGAAAAACTGTTTTTT. This encodes CASSPRSRGEKLFF. V and J are TRBV13 and TRBJ1-4, with 7 nucleotides matching TRBD1. V shed 5 bases, J shed 8 bases, and the junction held 8 bases outside the gene matches. This CDR3 spans 14 amino acids. Germline V gene lookup returns CDR1 PRHDT and CDR2 FYEKMQ (reference sequence).

The chain carries TRBV10-2 and TRBJ1-5; D is undetermined. This CDR3 region has 13 residues. V shed 8 bases and J shed 5 bases, with 13 bases lying between them. Germline V lookup: CDR1 WSHSY, CDR2 SAAADI. The CDR3, as DNA: TGCGCCAGCGGAGACGTGGTAGATCAGCCCCAGCATTTT. Amino acids: CASGDVVDQPQHF.

The rearrangement joins TRBV6-6 to TRBJ1-2; 8 nucleotides agree with TRBD1. The CDR3 has 14 amino acids. Per germline, CDR1 MNHNY and CDR2 SVGAGI (reference sequence). The trim removed 6 bases at V and 8 bases at J, leaving 11 bases unmatched. CDR3 sequence: CASRYQGAAGGYTF. CDR3 bases: TGTGCCAGCAGATACCAGGGGGCCGCGGGGGGCTACACCTTC.

V gene TRBV6-5 combines with J gene TRBJ1-1, with D maybe TRBD1 (5 bases). V lost 8 bases, J lost 1 base, and 8 bases lay in between. CDR1 is MNHEY, CDR2 SVGAGI, per germline. CDR3 length: 12 residues. DNA for the CDR3: TGTGCCAGCGAGACAGAGAACACTGAAGCTTTCTTT. Translating gives CASETENTEAFF.

The chain links TRBV15 to TRBJ1-4; D gene unclear. The CDR3 runs to 15 residues. Trimming took 1 base from V and 10 from J, leaving 16 bases between them. The germline V gene has CDR1 LNHNV and CDR2 YYDKDF (reference sequence). The CDR3 DNA sequence: TGTGCCACCAGCAGAGTCGTGGGAGCGGGCGGAAAACTGTTTTTT. This sequence encodes CATSRVVGAGGKLFF.

The chain joins TRBV5-5 to TRBJ1-1; 9 bases match TRBD1. V lost 4 bases and J lost 10; bases outside the gene matches: 5. The germline V gene encodes CDR1 SGHKS and CDR2 YYEKEE (reference sequence). The length of the CDR3 is 12 residues. The CDR3 protein is CASSGTGNRAFF. The CDR3 bases are TGTGCCAGCAGCGGGACAGGGAATCGAGCTTTCTTT.

This chain uses TRBV7-2 with TRBJ2-4; D is possibly TRBD2 (6 bases). V was trimmed by 3 bases and J by 7 bases, leaving 13 bases between them. CDR1 is SGHTA and CDR2 is FQGNSA in the germline V gene. The CDR3 consists of 14 residues. CDR3 bases: TGTGCCAGCAGCTTGTCGGGGGTGTGGAACATTCAGTACTTC. This codes for CASSLSGVWNIQYF.

J is TRBJ2-2 and V is TRBV5-1; no firm D call. Trimming shortened V by 7 bases and J by 6 bases, and 7 bases separated the two germline ends. The CDR3 has 11 amino acids. From germline, CDR1 is SGHRS and CDR2 YFSETQ. The DNA for the CDR3 is TGCGCCAGCCTAGGCGCCGGGGAGCTGTTTTTT. It codes for CASLGAGELFF.

The chain carries TRBV28 and TRBJ2-7; the D gene is possibly TRBD1 (10 bases). Germline V gives CDR1 MDHEN, CDR2 SYDVKM. V was cut by 5 bases and J by 5 bases, with 28 bases left in between. The CDR3 totals 18 residues. The DNA for the CDR3 is TGTGCCAGCAGTCCAGCGGGGACAGGGGTTAGCGGGAGAAACGAGCAGTACTTC. It codes for CASSPAGTGVSGRNEQYF.

The rearrangement joins TRBV4-1 to TRBJ1-5; 7 bases match TRBD1. Looked up from germline, CDR1 is MGHRA and CDR2 is YSYEKL. Unmatched junction bases numbered 9, after V lost 0 bases and J lost 4 bases. The CDR3 covers 17 residues. For the CDR3, the DNA is TGCGCCAGCAGCCAAGAGGGACAGTTAGCAGGGAATCAGCCCCAGCATTTT. It specifies CASSQEGQLAGNQPQHF.

The rearrangement links TRBV28 to TRBJ2-7, with 11 nucleotides matching TRBD1. Germline values: CDR1 MDHEN, CDR2 SYDVKM. V shed 4 bases, J shed 3 bases, and the junction held 8 bases outside the gene matches. This CDR3 is 16 amino acids long. CDR3 nucleotides: TGTGCCAGCAGTTACGACCCCGGGACAGGGGGCTACGAGCAGTACTTC. As protein: CASSYDPGTGGYEQYF.

V usage is TRBV30 and J usage is TRBJ1-1; 8 bases match TRBD1. Trimming at V came to 2 bases and at J to 4 bases, leaving 12 bases not matched to a gene. Germline V gives CDR1 GTSNPN, CDR2 SVGIG (reference sequence). The CDR3 loop spans 16 amino acids. CDR3 nucleotide sequence: TGTGCCTGGAGTACTCCGGGACAGGAATCTAGCACTGAAGCTTTCTTT. This codes for CAWSTPGQESSTEAFF.

The V call is TRBV19, the J call TRBJ1-4, with a weak D call TRBD1 (6 bases). The V gene lost 4 bases and the J gene lost 7 bases, with 13 bases spanning the gap. Germline values: CDR1 LNHDA, CDR2 SQIVND (reference sequence). The CDR3 runs 14 residues. CDR3 loop: CASSNAQGSEKLFF. CDR3 DNA sequence: TGTGCCAGTAGTAACGCCCAGGGGAGTGAAAAACTGTTTTTT.

This clone was recorded a few times. The same CDR3 can be traced to other DNA sequences in this sample. The rearrangement links TRBV28 to TRBJ1-5; 9 positions agree with TRBD1. CDR3 length equals 13 residues. Germline V lookup: CDR1 MDHEN, CDR2 SYDVKM. Trimming removed 11 bases from V and 3 bases from J; junction bases left unmatched: 5. The CDR3, as DNA: TGTGCCTCCCGGGACAGGGACAATCAGCCCCAGCATTTT. As protein: CASRDRDNQPQHF. Filled out from reference TRBV28 and TRBJ1-5, the complete variable domain reads DVKVTQSSRYLVKRTGEKVFLECVQDMDHENMFWYRQDPGLGLRLIYFSYDVKMKEKGDIPEGYSVSREKKERFSLILESASTNQTSMYLCASRDRDNQPQHFGDGTRLSIL.

This clone was detected once. The chain carries TRBV4-1 and TRBJ1-2; 9 positions agree with TRBD1. The germline gives CDR1 MGHRA, CDR2 YSYEKL. Unmatched junction bases numbered 7, after V lost 0 bases and J lost 2 bases. The CDR3 length is 17 residues. This CDR3 is CASSQDRQQGANYGYTF. CDR3 nucleotides: TGCGCCAGCAGCCAAGATAGGCAACAGGGGGCAAACTATGGCTACACCTTC.